This record covers a single T cell receptor (beta chain). Its antigen is not known. This sample was taken from a study of blood T cells in healthy people across ages. With V trimmed by 3 bases and J by 2 bases, 10 bases remained unmatched. CDR3 length: 20 amino acids. Per the germline V gene, CDR1 is KGHDR and CDR2 is SFDVKD. For the second PCR, which ran for 7 to 11 cycles, a sample-barcoded 5' primer and a J-beta primer mix were used. Every single cDNA molecule received a tag from a template-switch adaptor with 12 random nucleotides. One entry per CDR3 protein results from TCRdb running MiXCR on the 5' RACE reads. The profile shows approximately 1.5 million distinct CDR3 sequences, about 45% of them singletons. Regarding the study as a whole: Relative to aged donors, long-lived donors carried more naive CD4+ cells and displayed higher diversity. With age, beta diversity per million T cells declined roughly linearly, significantly by 40. Donor CMV infection status was unknown, possibly confounding age-related changes in expanded clonotypes.

The sample was blood. V and J are TRBV24-1 and TRBJ2-3; 16 bases line up with TRBD2. This TCR derives from a woman aged 18-29 years in good health. Here the CDR3 reads CATSDPRPGLAGGPTDTQYF. Here the CDR3 DNA reads TGTGCCACCAGTGATCCACGACCGGGACTAGCGGGAGGGCCCACAGATACGCAGTATTTT.